Below, 25 T cell receptor beta chains from the same sample are listed, as sequenced in a study of blood T cell repertoires in COVID-19. Produced via immunoSEQ multiplex PCR; TCRdb's table is partial and in-frame only. In the table there are around 170,000 clones, 84% of which are singletons. Sequencing was performed on PBMCs or T cells enriched from blood (not recorded which). Receptors originate from a woman aged 45-65 years who had recovered from COVID-19.

This chain links TRBV12-3 or TRBV12-4 with TRBJ1-1; no clear D gene. The ends were cut back, 5 bases at V and 11 bases at J, with 12 bases in the middle. The CDR3 is made up of 11 amino acids. The CDR3 spells CASSPQVNAFF. Here the CDR3 DNA reads TGTGCCAGCAGTCCACAAGTGAATGCTTTCTTT.

This rearrangement joins TRBV12-3 or TRBV12-4 to TRBJ1-1; no reliable D call. Between the trimmed V and J ends, which lost 5 bases and 7 bases, there was a span of 8 bases. This CDR3 contains 11 residues. DNA for the CDR3: TGTGCCAGCAGTCCGGGTCTTGAAGCTTTCTTT. This encodes CASSPGLEAFF.

The V call is TRBV3-1 (or the pseudogene TRBV3-2), the J call TRBJ1-3; tentatively, D is TRBD1 (6 bases). Trimming pared 1 base from V and 4 bases from J, leaving 8 bases between. CDR3 length: 14 residues. Germline loops: CDR1 LGHDT, CDR2 YNNKEL (reference sequence). The CDR3 loop is CASSQAGQGNTIYF. Written as DNA, the CDR3 is TGTGCCAGCAGCCAAGCCGGACAGGGAAACACCATATATTTT.

This clone appeared once. The V call is TRBV7-9, the J call TRBJ2-3; 7 nucleotides agree with TRBD2. The CDR3 is 17 amino acids. V shed 5 bases and J 0 bases; nucleotides not matched to a gene: 11. Germline V gives CDR1 SEHNR, CDR2 FQNEAQ (reference sequence). The CDR3 nucleotides read TGTGCCAGCAGCCCATCTAGCGGCGGGCCCAGCACAGATACGCAGTATTTT. Residues: CASSPSSGGPSTDTQYF.

The rearrangement links TRBV5-1 to TRBJ2-7; 9 bases map to TRBD2. The CDR3 length is 15 residues. In germline, CDR1 is SGHRS, CDR2 YFSETQ. V lost 4 bases and J lost 8; bases outside the gene matches: 13. CDR3 in amino acids: CASSPPGSGGGQQYF. The CDR3 nucleotides are TGCGCCAGCAGCCCCCCGGGTAGCGGGGGAGGCCAGCAGTACTTC.

The rearrangement uses TRBV6-5 and TRBJ1-2; no clear D gene. Trimming pared 5 bases from V and 6 bases from J, leaving 16 bases between. The CDR3 has 14 residues. Germline loops: CDR1 MNHEY, CDR2 SVGAGI. The CDR3, as DNA: TGTGCCAGCAGTCACGGGTGGAGGGATAATGGCTACACCTTC. Translated, it gives CASSHGWRDNGYTF.

The rearrangement uses TRBV11-1 and TRBJ2-7; D remains unclear. This CDR3 contains 11 residues. The ends were cut back, 4 bases at V and 4 bases at J, with 5 bases in the middle. Germline CDR1 is SGHAT and CDR2 is FQDESV (reference sequence). The CDR3 loop reads CASSSHYEQYF. The CDR3 coding sequence is TGTGCCAGCAGCTCCCATTACGAGCAGTACTTC.

This clone was seen ten or more times. The chain has TRBV7-9 and TRBJ2-2; D unresolved. Germline CDR1 reads SEHNR; CDR2 reads FQNEAQ (reference sequence). This CDR3 has 12 residues. V was cut by 1 base and J by 7 bases, with 4 bases left in between. The CDR3: CASSLVLGELFF. CDR3 sequence (DNA): TGTGCCAGCAGCTTAGTCCTCGGGGAGCTGTTTTTT. The entire variable domain, with the rest obtained from reference TRBV7-9 and TRBJ2-2, is as follows: DTGVSQNPRHKITKRGQNVTFRCDPISEHNRLYWYRQTLGQGPEFLTYFQNEAQLEKSRLLSDRFSAERPKGSFSTLEIQRTEQGDSAMYLCASSLVLGELFFGEGSRLTVL.

The chain couples TRBV2 to TRBJ1-5, with D unresolved. Trimming pared 8 bases from V and 3 bases from J, leaving 11 bases between. The V gene's germline CDR1 is SNHLY and CDR2 FYNNEI. The CDR3 extends over 13 amino acids. In DNA, the CDR3 is TGTGCCAGCTCGAGGCCTTACAATCAGCCCCAGCATTTT. It encodes CASSRPYNQPQHF. Full variable domain (remainder filled in from reference TRBV2 and TRBJ1-5): EPEVTQTPSHQVTQMGQEVILRCVPISNHLYFYWYRQILGQKVEFLVSFYNNEISEKSEIFDDQFSVERPDGSNFTLKIRSTKLEDSAMYFCASSRPYNQPQHFGDGTRLSIL.

The chain links TRBV9 to TRBJ2-5; possibly TRBD2 for D (6 bases). Deletions cut 1 base from V and 3 bases from J, with 10 bases between. CDR3 length: 14 residues. The germline gives CDR1 SGDLS, CDR2 YYNGEE. CDR3 residues: CASSVSTSEETQYF. The DNA for the CDR3 is TGTGCCAGCAGCGTATCGACTAGTGAAGAGACCCAGTACTTC.

Only one count was recorded for this clone. This chain connects TRBV27 to TRBJ2-7; 11 nucleotides align to TRBD2. Germline loops: CDR1 MNHEY, CDR2 SMNVEV (reference sequence). V was clipped by 3 bases and J by 3 bases; unmatched bases: 4. The CDR3 loop spans 15 amino acids. This CDR3 reads CASSFRLAGFYEQYF. The CDR3 nucleotides read TGTGCCAGCAGTTTCCGACTAGCGGGGTTCTACGAGCAGTACTTC.

This rearrangement joins TRBV28 to TRBJ1-2; no definite D call. The CDR3 contains 11 residues. The germline V gene encodes CDR1 MDHEN and CDR2 SYDVKM. V lost 1 base and J lost 8, with 5 bases in between. CDR3 bases: TGTGCCAGCAGTTTATTCGAGGGCTACACCTTC. It encodes CASSLFEGYTF.

The V and J genes are TRBV29-1 and TRBJ2-3, with a weak D call TRBD1 (6 bases). From germline, CDR1 is SQVTM and CDR2 ANQGSEA. This CDR3 is built from 13 residues. V was cut by 4 bases and J by 4 bases, with 12 bases left in between. The CDR3 loop is CSVAEGVADTQYF. The CDR3 coding sequence is TGCAGCGTTGCCGAGGGGGTGGCAGATACGCAGTATTTT.

A single count supports this clone. The CDR3 protein is CASSQGTSGRPGDNEQFF. The CDR3 nucleotides read TGCGCCAGCAGCCAAGGGACTAGCGGGAGGCCGGGGGACAATGAGCAGTTCTTC. The chain recombines TRBV4-1 with TRBJ2-1; 14 nucleotides agree with TRBD2. After removal of 1 base from V and 5 bases from J, the junction contained 7 bases not matched to a gene. Germline V gene data show CDR1 as MGHRA and CDR2 as YSYEKL. The CDR3 consists of 18 residues.

The chain uses TRBV11-2 and TRBJ2-5, with 9 bases matching TRBD2. From germline, CDR1 is SGHAT and CDR2 FQNNGV. The length of the CDR3 is 15 residues. V shed 4 bases, J shed 2 bases, and the junction held 5 bases outside the gene matches. The DNA for the CDR3 is TGTGCCAGCAGCTCGGGCGGGAGGGGACAAGAGACCCAGTACTTC. Its translation: CASSSGGRGQETQYF.

The rearrangement links TRBV7-2 to TRBJ2-3; weak D call: TRBD2 (6 bases). This CDR3 comprises 17 residues. Germline V gene lookup returns CDR1 SGHTA and CDR2 FQGNSA. The germline V and J ends were trimmed by 1 base and 2 bases, with 16 bases remaining between them. CDR3 DNA sequence: TGTGCCAGCAGCTTAGGCGGAGGGGCGCGTAACACAGATACGCAGTATTTT. Translation: CASSLGGGARNTDTQYF.

The rearrangement uses TRBV7-2 and TRBJ1-3; 10 bases line up with TRBD1. The CDR3 is 16 residues long. Germline-derived CDR1 and CDR2 are SGHTA and FQGNSA. Trimming took 4 bases from V and 4 from J; bases not matched to a gene: 7. The CDR3 DNA sequence: TGTGCCAGCAGCTCTTTCCGGGACAGGGGAGGAAACACCATATATTTT. This gives the protein CASSSFRDRGGNTIYF. The complete variable domain, with remaining parts taken from reference TRBV7-2 and TRBJ1-3, reads GAGVSQSPSNKVTEKGKDVELRCDPISGHTALYWYRQSLGQGLEFLIYFQGNSAPDKSGLPSDRFSAERTGGSVSTLTIQRTQQEDSAVYLCASSSFRDRGGNTIYFGEGSWLTVV.

The chain carries TRBV7-2 and TRBJ2-5; 7 bases map to TRBD2. V dropped 1 base and J dropped 5; count of bases not matched to a gene: 7. The CDR3 consists of 15 residues. Germline-derived CDR1 and CDR2 are SGHTA and FQGNSA. The CDR3 DNA sequence: TGTGCCAGCAGCTTAGGGATGGGGGGGGTCGAGACCCAGTACTTC. Encoded protein: CASSLGMGGVETQYF.

This clone was detected only a few times. The V and J genes are TRBV6-2 or TRBV6-3 and TRBJ2-7; maybe TRBD1 (6 bases). V was shortened by 5 bases and J by 1 base, with 21 bases between the two germline ends. From germline, CDR1 is MNHEY and CDR2 SVGEGT. The CDR3 has 17 residues. CDR3 sequence reads: CASSNRGTTKGSYEQYF. CDR3 sequence (DNA): TGTGCCAGCAGTAATAGGGGGACCACCAAGGGGTCCTACGAGCAGTACTTC.

This clone has only one observation. The chain is built from TRBV27 and TRBJ1-4; TRBD1 agrees at 8 bases. The CDR3 loop spans 14 amino acids. V lost 5 bases, J lost 12 bases, and 11 bases stayed unmatched. Germline loops: CDR1 MNHEY, CDR2 SMNVEV (reference sequence). In DNA, the CDR3 is TGTGCCAGCAGTAAGGGACAGGTATCCGGTGAACTGTTTTTT. As protein: CASSKGQVSGELFF.

V is TRBV11-1 and J is TRBJ2-7, with 9 positions matching TRBD2. The germline CDR1 and CDR2 sequences are SGHAT and FQDESV (reference sequence). The CDR3 spans 15 residues. The V segment lost 0 bases and the J segment 2 bases; nucleotides outside the gene matches: 2. The CDR3 bases are TGTGCCAGCAGCTTAGCGGGCGGGAGGGCCTACGAGCAGTACTTC. It codes for CASSLAGGRAYEQYF.

This sequence joins TRBV4-1 and TRBJ1-3; D is unresolved. This CDR3 region has 15 residues. CDR1 MGHRA and CDR2 YSYEKL come from the germline V gene. V shed 4 bases and J shed 4 bases, with 14 bases lying between them. CDR3: CASSRTPAEGNTIYF. CDR3 coding DNA: TGCGCCAGCAGCCGAACACCTGCCGAAGGAAACACCATATATTTT.

The V gene is TRBV5-5, the J gene TRBJ2-3, with D hard to call. This CDR3 has 13 residues. V gave up 1 base and J gave up 6 bases, with 9 bases separating them. The germline CDR1 and CDR2 sequences are SGHKS and YYEKEE (reference sequence). DNA of the CDR3: TGTGCCAGCAGCTTGCCAGGTCAGGATACGCAGTATTTT. The encoded protein is CASSLPGQDTQYF.

This clone was observed once. The chain links TRBV7-9 to TRBJ1-2; TRBD1 agrees at 8 bases. Per the germline V gene, CDR1 is SEHNR and CDR2 is FQNEAQ (reference sequence). The V and J ends lost 4 bases and 4 bases, in that order; junction bases with no gene match: 5. CDR3 length: 14 amino acids. The CDR3 DNA is TGTGCCAGCAGCTCTGGACAGGGCGGCTATGGCTACACCTTC. Translated: CASSSGQGGYGYTF.

The chain links TRBV3-1 (or the pseudogene TRBV3-2) to TRBJ1-4, with 10 positions matching TRBD1. CDR1 and CDR2 (germline): LGHDT, YNNKEL (reference sequence). The CDR3 is 14 amino acids. Unmatched junction bases numbered 1, after V lost 4 bases and J lost 5 bases. This CDR3 reads CASSRGQGNEKLFF. Written as DNA, the CDR3 is TGTGCCAGCAGCCGGGGACAGGGGAATGAAAAACTGTTTTTT.